This T cell receptor beta chain was captured in a study of cytomegalovirus exposure and HLA in healthy donors. About the research overall: One earlier analysis, a look at 150 million to 200 million T cells, found almost 120 million unique TCR beta sequences.

The PCR had 60 Vbeta and 13 Jbeta primers. Generated by immunoSEQ multiplex PCR, the TCRdb table keeps only in-frame clones and is missing some. Of approximately 300,000 clones in the sample, 84% were seen once. Germline CDR1 MGHRA, CDR2 YSYEKL. V dropped 0 bases and J dropped 4; count of bases not matched to a gene: 11. The CDR3 has 18 residues. The sequencing input was PBMCs. The genes are TRBV4-1 and TRBJ1-4, with 7 bases matching TRBD1. The source of this sequence is a woman aged 35 to 49 in good health and CMV-seropositive. CDR3 nucleotides: TGCGCCAGCAGCCAAGAGGGGATCGCCCAGGGGGTTAATGAAAAACTGTTTTTT. This codes for CASSQEGIAQGVNEKLFF.